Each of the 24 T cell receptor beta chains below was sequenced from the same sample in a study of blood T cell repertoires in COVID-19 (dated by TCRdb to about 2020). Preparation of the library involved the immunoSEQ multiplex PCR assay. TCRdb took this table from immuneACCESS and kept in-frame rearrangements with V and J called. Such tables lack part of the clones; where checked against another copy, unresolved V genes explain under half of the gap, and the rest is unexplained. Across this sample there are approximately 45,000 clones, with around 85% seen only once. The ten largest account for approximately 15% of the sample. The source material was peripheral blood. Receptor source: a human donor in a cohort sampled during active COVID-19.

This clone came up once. Here the CDR3 DNA reads TGTGCCAGCAGCCCCGGACTCGGCCGGGGCAATGAGCAGTTCTTC. It codes for CASSPGLGRGNEQFF. The rearrangement joins TRBV7-2 to TRBJ2-1; D is possibly TRBD2 (5 bases). The CDR3 is 15 amino acids. The germline gives CDR1 SGHTA, CDR2 FQGNSA. V dropped 5 bases and J dropped 6 bases, with 17 bases sitting between them.

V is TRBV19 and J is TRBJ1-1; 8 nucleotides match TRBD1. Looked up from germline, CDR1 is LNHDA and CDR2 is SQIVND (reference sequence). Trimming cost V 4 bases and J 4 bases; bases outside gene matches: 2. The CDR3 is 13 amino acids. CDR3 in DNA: TGTGCCAGTAGTAGCGACAGGGGCACTGAAGCTTTCTTT. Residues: CASSSDRGTEAFF.

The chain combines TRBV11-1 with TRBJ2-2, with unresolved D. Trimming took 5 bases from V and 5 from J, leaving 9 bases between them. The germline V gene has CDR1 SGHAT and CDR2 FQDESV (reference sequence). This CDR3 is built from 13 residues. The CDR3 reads CASSPRVTGELFF. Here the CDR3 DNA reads TGTGCCAGCAGCCCACGAGTTACCGGGGAGCTGTTTTTT.

The CDR3 here is CSVDTGVTDTQYF. The CDR3, as DNA: TGCAGCGTAGATACGGGGGTGACAGATACGCAGTATTTT. The chain carries TRBV29-1 and TRBJ2-3; TRBD2 is a possible D gene (6 bases). Trimming left V 6 bases short and J 3 bases short, with 13 bases between. Germline V lookup: CDR1 SQVTM, CDR2 ANQGSEA. CDR3 length: 13 residues.

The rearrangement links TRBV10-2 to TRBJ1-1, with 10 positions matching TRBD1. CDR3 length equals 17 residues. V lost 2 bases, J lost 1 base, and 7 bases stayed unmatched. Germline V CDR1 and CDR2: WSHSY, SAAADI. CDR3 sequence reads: CASSERQGARGNTEAFF. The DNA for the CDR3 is TGCGCCAGCAGTGAGAGACAGGGGGCGCGCGGGAACACTGAAGCTTTCTTT.

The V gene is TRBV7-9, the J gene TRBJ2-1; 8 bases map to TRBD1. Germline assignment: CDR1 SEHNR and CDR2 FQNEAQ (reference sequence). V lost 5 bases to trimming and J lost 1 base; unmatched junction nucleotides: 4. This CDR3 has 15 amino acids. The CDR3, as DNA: TGTGCCAGCAGCGCCCGGACAGGGTCCTACAATGAGCAGTTCTTC. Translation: CASSARTGSYNEQFF.

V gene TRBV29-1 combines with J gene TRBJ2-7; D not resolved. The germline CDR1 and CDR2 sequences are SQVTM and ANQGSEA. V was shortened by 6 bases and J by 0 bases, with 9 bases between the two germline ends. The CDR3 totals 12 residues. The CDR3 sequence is CSVGDGSYEQYF. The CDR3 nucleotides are TGCAGCGTGGGCGACGGCTCCTACGAGCAGTACTTC.

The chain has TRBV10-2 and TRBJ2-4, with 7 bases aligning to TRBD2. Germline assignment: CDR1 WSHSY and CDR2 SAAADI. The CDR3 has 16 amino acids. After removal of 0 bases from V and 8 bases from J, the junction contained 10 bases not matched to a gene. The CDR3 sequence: CASSESNGGRRDIQYF. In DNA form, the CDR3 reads TGCGCCAGCAGTGAGTCGAATGGCGGGAGAAGGGACATTCAGTACTTC.

The DNA of the CDR3 is TGTGCCAGCGTAGACAGGGGGCAATACGAGCAGTACTTC. It is translated as CASVDRGQYEQYF. The V gene is TRBV11-3, the J gene TRBJ2-7; 10 bases agree with TRBD1. CDR1 is SGHNT, CDR2 YENEEA, per germline. The V gene end was trimmed by 8 bases and the J gene end by 4 bases; junction bases not matched to a gene: 5. The CDR3 is made up of 13 amino acids.

The CDR3 spells CASSLGLAPTTYEQYF. The DNA for the CDR3 is TGTGCCAGCAGCTTGGGACTAGCCCCTACCACTTACGAGCAGTACTTC. The genes are TRBV7-2 and TRBJ2-7; 9 nucleotides agree with TRBD2. This CDR3 is built from 16 residues. The J segment lost 4 bases and the V segment lost 3 bases, leaving 10 bases of the junction unmatched. The V gene's germline CDR1 is SGHTA and CDR2 FQGNSA.

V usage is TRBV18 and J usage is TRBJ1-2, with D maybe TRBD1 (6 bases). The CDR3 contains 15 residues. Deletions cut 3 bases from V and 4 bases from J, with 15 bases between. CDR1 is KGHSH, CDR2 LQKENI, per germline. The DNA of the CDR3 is TGTGCCAGCTCACCGATAGAGACAGGCAGCTATGGCTACACCTTC. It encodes CASSPIETGSYGYTF. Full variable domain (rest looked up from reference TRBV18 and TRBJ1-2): NAGVMQNPRHLVRRRGQEARLRCSPMKGHSHVYWYRQLPEEGLKFMVYLQKENIIDESGMPKERFSAEFPKEGPSILRIQQVVRGDSAAYFCASSPIETGSYGYTFGSGTRLTVV.

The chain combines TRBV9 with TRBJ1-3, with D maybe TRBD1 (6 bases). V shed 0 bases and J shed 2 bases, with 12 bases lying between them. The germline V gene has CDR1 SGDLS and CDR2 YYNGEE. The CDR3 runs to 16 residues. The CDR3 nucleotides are TGTGCCAGCAGCGTAGGCGGGGGGCAAACTGGAAACACCATATATTTT. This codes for CASSVGGGQTGNTIYF.

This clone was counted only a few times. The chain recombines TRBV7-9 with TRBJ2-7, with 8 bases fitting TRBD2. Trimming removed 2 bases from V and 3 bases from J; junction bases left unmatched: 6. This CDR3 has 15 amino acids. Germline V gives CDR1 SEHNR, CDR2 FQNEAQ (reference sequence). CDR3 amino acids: CASSLTGGPNYEQYF. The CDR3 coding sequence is TGTGCCAGCAGCTTAACGGGAGGGCCGAACTACGAGCAGTACTTC.

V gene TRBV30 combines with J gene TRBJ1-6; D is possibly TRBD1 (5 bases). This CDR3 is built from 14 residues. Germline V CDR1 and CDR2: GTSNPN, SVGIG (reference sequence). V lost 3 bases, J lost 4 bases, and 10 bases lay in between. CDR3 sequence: CAWSPGLYNSPLHF. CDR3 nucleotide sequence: TGTGCCTGGAGCCCGGGACTGTATAATTCACCCCTCCACTTT.

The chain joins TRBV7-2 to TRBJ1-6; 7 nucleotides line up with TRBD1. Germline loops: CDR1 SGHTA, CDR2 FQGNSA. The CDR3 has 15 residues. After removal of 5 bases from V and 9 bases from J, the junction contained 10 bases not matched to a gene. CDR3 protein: CASSPGGVGLSPLHF. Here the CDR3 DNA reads TGTGCCAGCAGCCCAGGGGGTGTAGGACTTTCACCCCTCCACTTT. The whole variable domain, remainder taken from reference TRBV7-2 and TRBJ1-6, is GAGVSQSPSNKVTEKGKDVELRCDPISGHTALYWYRQSLGQGLEFLIYFQGNSAPDKSGLPSDRFSAERTGGSVSTLTIQRTQQEDSAVYLCASSPGGVGLSPLHFGNGTRLTVT.

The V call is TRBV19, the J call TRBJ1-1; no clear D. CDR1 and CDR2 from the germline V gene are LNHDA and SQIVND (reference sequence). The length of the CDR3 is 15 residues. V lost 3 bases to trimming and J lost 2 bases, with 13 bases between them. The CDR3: CASSIPGLVNTEAFF. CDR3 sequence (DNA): TGTGCCAGTAGTATCCCCGGACTGGTAAACACTGAAGCTTTCTTT. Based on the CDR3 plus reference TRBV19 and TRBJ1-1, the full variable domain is DGGITQSPKYLFRKEGQNVTLSCEQNLNHDAMYWYRQDPGQGLRLIYYSQIVNDFQKGDIAEGYSVSREKKESFPLTVTSAQKNPTAFYLCASSIPGLVNTEAFFGQGTRLTVV.

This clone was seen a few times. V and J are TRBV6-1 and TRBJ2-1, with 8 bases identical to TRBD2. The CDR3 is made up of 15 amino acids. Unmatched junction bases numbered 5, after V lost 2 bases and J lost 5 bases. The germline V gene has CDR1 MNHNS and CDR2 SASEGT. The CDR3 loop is CASSELAGSNNEQFF. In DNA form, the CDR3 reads TGTGCCAGCAGTGAATTAGCGGGGAGCAACAATGAGCAGTTCTTC.

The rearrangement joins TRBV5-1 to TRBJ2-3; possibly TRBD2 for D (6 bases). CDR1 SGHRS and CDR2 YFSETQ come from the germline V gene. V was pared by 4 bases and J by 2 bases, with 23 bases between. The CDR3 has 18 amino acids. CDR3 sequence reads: CASSKERREKISTDTQYF. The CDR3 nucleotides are TGCGCCAGCAGCAAGGAAAGGAGGGAGAAAATCTCCACAGATACGCAGTATTTT.

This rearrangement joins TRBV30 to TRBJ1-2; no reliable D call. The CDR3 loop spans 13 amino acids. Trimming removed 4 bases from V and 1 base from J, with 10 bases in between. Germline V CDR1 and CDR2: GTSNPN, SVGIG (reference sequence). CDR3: CAWIMRDNYGYTF. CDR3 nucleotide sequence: TGTGCCTGGATAATGCGGGATAACTATGGCTACACCTTC.

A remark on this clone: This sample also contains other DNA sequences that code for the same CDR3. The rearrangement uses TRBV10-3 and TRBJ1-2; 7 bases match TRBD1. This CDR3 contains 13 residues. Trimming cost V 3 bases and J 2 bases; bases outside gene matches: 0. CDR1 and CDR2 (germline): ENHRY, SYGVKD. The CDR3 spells CAISEGGNYGYTF. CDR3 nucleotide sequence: TGTGCCATCAGTGAAGGGGGCAACTATGGCTACACCTTC.

CDR3 amino acids: CASSKGGTDSSYEQYF. CDR3 coding DNA: TGTGCCAGTAGTAAAGGGGGGACAGACAGCTCCTACGAGCAGTACTTC. The rearrangement links TRBV19 to TRBJ2-7; maybe TRBD1 (7 bases). V was clipped by 4 bases and J by 0 bases, with 16 bases between them. CDR1 is LNHDA, CDR2 SQIVND, per germline (reference sequence). The length of the CDR3 is 16 residues.

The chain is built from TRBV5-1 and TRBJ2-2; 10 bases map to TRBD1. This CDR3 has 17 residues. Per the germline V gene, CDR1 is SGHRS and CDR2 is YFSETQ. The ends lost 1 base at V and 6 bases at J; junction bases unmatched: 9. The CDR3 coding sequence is TGCGCCAGCAGCTTGAGTTCCGGGACAGGGGATGCCGGGGAGCTGTTTTTT. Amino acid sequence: CASSLSSGTGDAGELFF. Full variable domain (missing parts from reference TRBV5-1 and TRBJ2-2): KAGVTQTPRYLIKTRGQQVTLSCSPISGHRSVSWYQQTPGQGLQFLFEYFSETQRNKGNFPGRFSGRQFSNSRSEMNVSTLELGDSALYLCASSLSSGTGDAGELFFGEGSRLTVL.

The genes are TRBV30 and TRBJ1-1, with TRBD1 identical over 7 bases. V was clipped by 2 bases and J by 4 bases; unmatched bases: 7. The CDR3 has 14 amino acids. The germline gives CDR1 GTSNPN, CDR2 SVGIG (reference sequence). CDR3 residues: CAWSKQGRGTEAFF. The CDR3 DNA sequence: TGTGCCTGGAGTAAACAGGGGCGGGGCACTGAAGCTTTCTTT.

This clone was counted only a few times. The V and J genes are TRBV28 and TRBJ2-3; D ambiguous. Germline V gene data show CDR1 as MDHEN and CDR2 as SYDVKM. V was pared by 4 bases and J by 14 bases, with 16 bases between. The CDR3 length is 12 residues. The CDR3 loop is CASSSRLAGRYF. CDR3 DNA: TGTGCCAGCAGTTCCAGACTCGCCGGAAGGTATTTT.